This record looks at one T cell receptor (beta chain) sequence and its context. This sample was included in a study of T cell changes during pregnancy in multiple sclerosis. The junction had 13 bases not matched to a gene; V was cut back by 2 bases and J by 4 bases. The CDR3 sequence is 17 residues long. Germline assignment: CDR1 SGHNT and CDR2 YENEEA. TCRdb keeps only in-frame clones here, not all; method: immunoSEQ multiplex PCR. Of about 70,000 clones in the sample, 92% were seen once. The sequence was obtained from a female donor with multiple sclerosis, enrolled in a pregnancy study. The gene calls are TRBV11-3 and TRBJ2-5, with 7 bases fitting TRBD2. The material sequenced was peripheral blood, taken before pregnancy. The CDR3 region is CASSLRFRREWSETQYF. As DNA, the CDR3 is TGTGCCAGCAGCTTAAGGTTTAGGCGGGAGTGGTCAGAGACCCAGTACTTC.